This T cell receptor beta chain was captured by sequencing in a study of cytomegalovirus exposure and HLA in healthy donors. Study overall: Drawn from HLA-typed donors, 65 million to 100 million unique TCRs were held in an early data release.

The CDR3 length is 16 residues. The PCR made use of 60 Vbeta and 13 Jbeta primers. Some clones are missing from TCRdb's copy, which holds only in-frame ones; the method was immunoSEQ multiplex PCR. The sample has fewer than 200,000 clones, around 80% seen once. With regard to this clone: Its cognate antigen is unknown.

Study observations and caveats: Information on immune exposure was restricted to one variable (CMV serostatus). According to a later analysis, donors in an Asian-associated ancestry cluster reportedly had fewer N-insertions than the 666-donor mean. When analyzed later, a missense DCLRE1C variant was found to be linked to TCR beta V- and J-gene trimming.

Sample: PBMCs. The origin of this receptor is a woman aged 45-59 years in good health and CMV-seropositive. The chain is built from TRBV21-1 and TRBJ2-5; the D segment call TRBD1 is taken from the table without a DNA check. TRBV21-1 has pseudogene status. CDR3 residues: CASSKGEGDRQETQYF. The CDR3 DNA reads TGTGCCAGCAGCAAAGGAGAGGGGGACAGGCAAGAGACCCAGTACTTC.